This entry features one T cell receptor (beta chain) sequence. Method: immunoSEQ multiplex PCR; TCRdb's copy keeps in-frame clones and lacks some. The table shows approximately 31,000 clones, with under 95% occurring only once. Trimming took 6 bases from V and 5 from J; bases not matched to a gene: 11. Germline V lookup: CDR1 SNHLY, CDR2 FYNNEI. CDR3 size: 15 residues. The data derive from a study of T cell changes during pregnancy in multiple sclerosis. The TCR sequence derives from a female donor with multiple sclerosis, enrolled in a pregnancy study. The chain combines TRBV2 with TRBJ2-7, with 9 nucleotides matching TRBD1. The specimen was CD4+ T cells from peripheral blood mononuclear cells, collected in the second trimester of pregnancy. In DNA, the CDR3 is TGTGCCAGCAGCCTCCGACAGGGGGTTATCGACGAGCAGTACTTC. Translating it yields CASSLRQGVIDEQYF.